This T cell receptor (beta chain) was observed in a study of CD8+CD57+ T cells in acquired aplastic anemia. Background on the study: Mean yield of DNA from sorted CD4+ and CD8+ cells was roughly 3.1 ug. Approximately 10 million reads were obtained on average for healthy donor CD4+ cells. Study conclusions and caveats: Patients had roughly 31 CD8+ CDR3 sequences in common with controls (the shared set). The study found no significant CD8+ Simpson's diversity difference between patients and controls.

V was cut by 5 bases and J by 4 bases, with 17 bases left in between. CDR1 and CDR2 (germline): SNHLY, FYNNEI. This CDR3 contains 15 residues. The TCR beta profiling, which covered VDJ combination and CDR3 sequence, was carried out using genomic DNA as the template. TCRdb reprocessed the reads via MiXCR and lists one record per CDR3 protein. The top ten clones hold under 25% of a sample with fewer than 45,000 distinct CDR3 sequences, more than 75% of them seen once. A word on this clonotype: As yet, its antigen is unknown.

This TCR derives from a human donor in good health, serving as a control. This sequence joins TRBV2 and TRBJ1-1; D may be TRBD1 (5 bases). The source material was sorted CD4+, CD8+, or CD8+CD57+ T cells (not recorded which) from PBMCs. The CDR3 DNA reads as TGTGCCAGCAGTTTGGGCAGGGACGTCAGCACTGAAGCTTTCTTT. It yields the protein CASSLGRDVSTEAFF. Supplemented by reference TRBV2 and TRBJ1-1, the full variable domain reads EPEVTQTPSHQVTQMGQEVILRCVPISNHLYFYWYRQILGQKVEFLVSFYNNEISEKSEIFDDQFSVERPDGSNFTLKIRSTKLEDSAMYFCASSLGRDVSTEAFFGQGTRLTVV.